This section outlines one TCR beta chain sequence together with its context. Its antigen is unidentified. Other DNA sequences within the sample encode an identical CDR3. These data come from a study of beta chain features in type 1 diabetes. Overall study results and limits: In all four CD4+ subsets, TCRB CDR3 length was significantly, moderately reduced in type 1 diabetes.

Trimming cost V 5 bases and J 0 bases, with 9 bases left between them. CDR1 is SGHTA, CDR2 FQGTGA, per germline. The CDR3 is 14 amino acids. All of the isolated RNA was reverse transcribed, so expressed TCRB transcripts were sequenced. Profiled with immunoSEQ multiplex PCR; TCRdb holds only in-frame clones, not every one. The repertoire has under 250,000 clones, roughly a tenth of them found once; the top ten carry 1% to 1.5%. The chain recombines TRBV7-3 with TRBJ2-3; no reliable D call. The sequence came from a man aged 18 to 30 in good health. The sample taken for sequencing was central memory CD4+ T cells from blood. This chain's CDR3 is CASSPGSSTDTQYF. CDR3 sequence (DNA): TGTGCCAGCAGCCCAGGCAGTAGCACAGATACGCAGTATTTT.